The rows below give T cell receptor beta chains drawn from one sample of a study of cytomegalovirus exposure and HLA in healthy donors. TCRdb keeps only in-frame clones here, not all; method: immunoSEQ multiplex PCR. This sample yields 150,000 to 200,000 clones, of which just over 75% are seen a single time; more than 3% belongs to the top ten. Sequencing input: PBMCs. These receptors were obtained from a woman aged 60-75 years in good health and CMV-seropositive. Each CDR3 is given with its conserved first and last residue. D genes are given only for firm matches. The size of a clone is reported for some rows only, either as once, few or many, or as a class for expanded clones.

>12|-|TRBV9|TRBJ1-5|-
TGTGCCGGCAGCTCCGGTCGGCAGCCCCAGCATTTT
CAGSSGRQPQHF
>15|-|TRBV19|TRBJ2-3|-
TGTGCCAGTAAAGCTGACAGGACTAGCACAGATACGCAGTATTTT
CASKADRTSTDTQYF
>16|TRBD2|TRBV7-2|TRBJ2-5|-
TGTGCCAGCAGCTTAGGGCTAGCGGGGGGAGGAGAGACCCAGTACTTC
CASSLGLAGGGETQYF
>13|-|TRBV27|TRBJ2-7|-
TGTGCCAGCAGTATTGGGAGGTTCTACGAGCAGTACTTC
CASSIGRFYEQYF
>15|TRBD2|TRBV28|TRBJ2-5|-
TGTGCCAGCAGTTCGGGGGGAGGTAGAGTTGGGACCCAGTACTTC
CASSSGGGRVGTQYF
>16|TRBD2|TRBV5-4|TRBJ2-4|-
TGTGCCAGCAGCCCGGGGAGGGGCCCGGGTGTCGGCATTCAGTACTTC
CASSPGRGPGVGIQYF
>16|TRBD1|TRBV11-3|TRBJ2-3|-
TGTGCCAGCAGCTCCGGGACAGACCCTAGCACAGATACGCAGTATTTT
CASSSGTDPSTDTQYF
>15|TRBD2|TRBV11-2|TRBJ2-7|few
TGTGCCAGCAGGGGTGGTAGCGGGAGTTTCGACGAGCAGTACTTC
CASRGGSGSFDEQYF
>17|-|TRBV28|TRBJ2-5|few
TGTGCCAGCAGTTTATGTTTAGACACCGCCCTACAAGAGACCCAGTACTTC
CASSLCLDTALQETQYF
>11|-|TRBV6-6|TRBJ2-5|few
TGTGCCAGCAGTGCCCTCGGGACCCAGTACTTC
CASSALGTQYF
>13|-|TRBV7-3|TRBJ2-2|-
TGTGCCAGCAGCTTAAGCGGTCCCGCGGAGCTGTTTTTT
CASSLSGPAELFF
>14|-|TRBV5-1|TRBJ2-7|-
TGCGCCAGCAGCCCGGCGAGGCCCAACTACGAGCAGTACTTC
CASSPARPNYEQYF
>16|-|TRBV6-5|TRBJ1-5|-
TGTGCCAGCAGTTACTCTCCTAACTATAGCAATCAGCCCCAGCATTTT
CASSYSPNYSNQPQHF
>14|-|TRBV27|TRBJ1-5|few
TGTGCCAGCAGTTTATCAGGGGGGGATCAGCCCCAGCATTTT
CASSLSGGDQPQHF
>14|-|TRBV4-1|TRBJ2-7|-
TGCGCCAGCAGCCAAACCGAGGCCTCCTACGAGCAGTACTTC
CASSQTEASYEQYF
>18|TRBD1|TRBV19|TRBJ2-7|-
TGTGCCAGTAACCCCCACCACACCGAGACAGGGGACTCCTACGAGCAGTACTTC
CASNPHHTETGDSYEQYF
>17|TRBD2|TRBV11-2|TRBJ2-5|-
TGTGCCAGCAGCCGTCTATTTCGAGCGGGGGCCCAAGAGACCCAGTACTTC
CASSRLFRAGAQETQYF
>14|TRBD2|TRBV5-1|TRBJ2-2|once
TGCGCCAGCTGGACTAGCGGGATTTCCGGGGAGCTGTTTTTT
CASWTSGISGELFF
>14|-|TRBV18|TRBJ2-6|-
TGTGCCAGCTCATCCGGTGCTGGGGCCAACGTCCTGACTTTC
CASSSGAGANVLTF
>14|TRBD2|TRBV7-2|TRBJ2-1|once
TGTGCCAGCAGCTCTGGACTAGCGGCCAATGAGCAGTTCTTC
CASSSGLAANEQFF
>17|TRBD1|TRBV18|TRBJ2-7|-
TGTGCCAGCTCACCACTCGATGTACGACAGGGACCCTACGAGCAGTACTTC
CASSPLDVRQGPYEQYF
>13|-|TRBV11-1|TRBJ2-7|few
TGTGCCAGCAGCTATTCCGAGGGTTACGAGCAGTACTTC
CASSYSEGYEQYF
>12|-|TRBV6-6|TRBJ2-1|-
TGTGCCAGTGAAGACAGCTACAATGAGCAGTTCTTC
CASEDSYNEQFF